Sequencing of this TCR beta chain was carried out in a study of OX40 agonist ivuxolimab in advanced cancers. Repertoires were generated with immunoSEQ multiplex PCR, while TCRdb's copy carries only in-frame clones and drops some. The table records over 45,000 clones, 93% of them present only once. The origin of this receptor is an adult with an advanced solid tumor such as melanoma, head and neck, liver or kidney cancer. Sample: CD4+ or CD8+ T cells sorted from blood, taken in a trial of the OX40 agonist ivuxolimab.

The CDR3 coding sequence is TGTGCCAGTAGTGCCGAGACAGGGATCGACCACTACGAGCAGTACTTC. Encoded protein: CASSAETGIDHYEQYF. This rearrangement joins TRBV19 to TRBJ2-7, with 7 nucleotides matching TRBD1. This CDR3 region has 16 residues. With 5 bases clipped from V and 3 bases from J, the junction kept 13 bases outside the gene matches. The germline gives CDR1 LNHDA, CDR2 SQIVND (reference sequence).